By share, the clone carrying this TCR beta chain counts as medium-sized (0.01 to 0.1%). These data originate in a study of immune heterogeneity within non-small cell lung tumors. The template consisted of bulk tumor genomic DNA, with 600 ng used per sample. Collection of several biopsies per primary tumor, spaced far apart, took place during surgery. Their non-small cell lung cancer was newly diagnosed and untreated, and the patients underwent curative surgery. TCR beta CDR3 was amplified by multiplex PCR, first round approximately 10 cycles, 32 V and 13 J primers. TCRdb analysed the multiplex PCR reads with MiXCR anew, one entry per CDR3 protein. The repertoire holds 2,500 to 3,000 distinct CDR3 sequences, with about 27% as singletons. The clonotype was recovered from a middle-aged man with non-small cell lung cancer. The sequencing sample was made of lung tumor tissue.

CDR3 region: CASSTRTGISYEQYF. The CDR3 DNA sequence: TGTGCCAGCAGCACAAGGACAGGAATCTCCTACGAGCAGTACTTC. J is TRBJ2-7 and V is TRBV12-3 or TRBV12-4, with 7 nucleotides matching TRBD1. There are 15 residues in the CDR3. Trimming at V came to 6 bases and at J to 0 bases, leaving 8 bases not matched to a gene.